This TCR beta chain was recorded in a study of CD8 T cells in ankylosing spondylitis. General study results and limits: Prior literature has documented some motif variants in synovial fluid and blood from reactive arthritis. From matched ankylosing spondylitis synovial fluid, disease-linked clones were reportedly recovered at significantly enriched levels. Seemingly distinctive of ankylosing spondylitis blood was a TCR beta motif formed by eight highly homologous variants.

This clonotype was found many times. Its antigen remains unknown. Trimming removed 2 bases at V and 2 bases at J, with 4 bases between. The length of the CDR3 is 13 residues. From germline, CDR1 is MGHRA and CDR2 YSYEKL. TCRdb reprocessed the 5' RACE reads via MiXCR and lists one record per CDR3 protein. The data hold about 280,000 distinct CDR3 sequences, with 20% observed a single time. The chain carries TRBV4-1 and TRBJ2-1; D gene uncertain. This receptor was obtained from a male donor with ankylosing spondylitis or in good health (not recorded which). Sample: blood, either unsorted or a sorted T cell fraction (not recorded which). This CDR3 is CASSQNPYNEQFF. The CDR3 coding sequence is TGCGCCAGCAGCCAAAACCCCTACAATGAGCAGTTCTTC.